The 13 T cell receptor beta chains presented below share a single source sample, sequenced in a study of blood T cell repertoires in COVID-19. Libraries were prepared by immunoSEQ multiplex PCR; TCRdb keeps only in-frame clonotypes and omits some of them. The repertoire consists of a few hundred thousand clones, with roughly 88% occurring once and the leading ten covering roughly 14%. The sample consisted of PBMCs or T cells enriched from blood (not recorded which). The receptor source for this set is a woman aged 45 to 65 with acute COVID-19.

The J gene is TRBJ2-7, the V gene TRBV5-4, with 9 bases fitting TRBD1. Germline trimming cut 3 bases from V and 3 bases from J; bases unmatched to any gene: 7. The CDR3 has 15 residues. Germline CDR1 and CDR2: SGHNT and YYREEE (reference sequence). The CDR3 protein is CASSWPGTGLYEQYF. In DNA, the CDR3 is TGTGCCAGCAGCTGGCCCGGGACAGGGCTCTACGAGCAGTACTTC.

In nucleotides, the CDR3 is TGTGCCAGCAGCTTAGCGGGAGGGCCCTACCACGAGCAGTACTTC. The encoded protein is CASSLAGGPYHEQYF. This chain uses TRBV7-3 with TRBJ2-7, with TRBD2 matching 9 bases. From germline, CDR1 is SGHTA and CDR2 FQGTGA. This CDR3 comprises 15 residues. Trimming at V came to 2 bases and at J to 5 bases, leaving 7 bases not matched to a gene.

A word on this clone: This specimen includes other DNA sequences encoding the same CDR3. The rearrangement links TRBV28 to TRBJ1-5; D gene unclear. Germline V gene data show CDR1 as MDHEN and CDR2 as SYDVKM. The V end was cut by 3 bases, the J end by 7 bases, with 4 bases between. The length of the CDR3 is 11 residues. CDR3 DNA: TGTGCCAGCAGTTTCGGGCAGCCCCAGCATTTT. Translating it yields CASSFGQPQHF.

The chain combines TRBV2 with TRBJ2-7, with TRBD1 matching 7 bases. The CDR3 is 13 residues long. Germline V lookup: CDR1 SNHLY, CDR2 FYNNEI. V gave up 6 bases and J gave up 0 bases; unmatched junction bases: 2. The CDR3 nucleotides are TGTGCCAGCAGAGGGGACAGCTCCTACGAGCAGTACTTC. Amino acid sequence: CASRGDSSYEQYF.

This rearrangement joins TRBV19 to TRBJ1-5; 7 positions agree with TRBD1. Losses at the gene ends were 7 bases for V and 5 bases for J; bases not matched to a gene: 11. The germline gives CDR1 LNHDA, CDR2 SQIVND (reference sequence). The CDR3 sequence is 15 residues long. The CDR3 region has the DNA TGTGCCAGTAAAAAGGGGGCCTTAGTCGATCAGCCCCAGCATTTT. Translation gives CASKKGALVDQPQHF.

The CDR3: CATSRARQTPNYGYTF. The CDR3 nucleotides are TGTGCCACCAGCAGAGCTCGGCAGACACCTAACTATGGCTACACCTTC. This chain uses TRBV15 with TRBJ1-2, with unresolved D. Germline V CDR1 and CDR2: LNHNV, YYDKDF (reference sequence). This CDR3 spans 16 amino acids. The V end lost 1 base, the J end lost 0 bases, and 12 bases lay between the germline ends.

The CDR3 DNA sequence: TGTGCCAGTGGATGGACAGGAAGCTCCTACAATGAGCAGTTCTTC. It is translated as CASGWTGSSYNEQFF. The V call is TRBV19, the J call TRBJ2-1, with 7 bases identical to TRBD1. After removal of 8 bases from V and 0 bases from J, the junction contained 7 bases not matched to a gene. The CDR3 is 15 amino acids. Germline loops: CDR1 LNHDA, CDR2 SQIVND (reference sequence).

The chain links TRBV27 to TRBJ1-5, with TRBD1 as a possible D gene (6 bases). Trimming shortened V by 6 bases and J by 5 bases, and 11 bases separated the two germline ends. The length of the CDR3 is 13 residues. Germline-derived CDR1 and CDR2 are MNHEY and SMNVEV (reference sequence). CDR3 nucleotides: TGTGCCAGCAGGCTCAACAGGGATCAGCCCCAGCATTTT. Its translation is CASRLNRDQPQHF.

This clone has just a few counts. V is TRBV19 and J is TRBJ2-3, with TRBD1 as a possible D gene (6 bases). The CDR3 runs to 13 residues. V lost 6 bases and J lost 6, with 13 bases in between. CDR1 is LNHDA and CDR2 is SQIVND in the germline V gene (reference sequence). Here the CDR3 reads CASRPSGADTQYF. As DNA, the CDR3 is TGTGCCAGTAGGCCTTCAGGGGCGGATACGCAGTATTTT.

The chain carries TRBV2 and TRBJ1-2, with D tentatively TRBD1 (5 bases). CDR1 is SNHLY and CDR2 is FYNNEI in the germline V gene. The ends were cut back, 6 bases at V and 4 bases at J, with 9 bases in the middle. The CDR3 extends over 12 amino acids. The CDR3 DNA follows: TGTGCCAGCAGAAGCGGGGGCTATGGCTACACCTTC. Its translation is CASRSGGYGYTF.

This chain joins TRBV4-1 and TRBJ2-3; no clear D. V lost 1 base to trimming and J lost 3 bases, with 8 bases between them. The CDR3 length is 14 residues. Germline lookup yields CDR1 MGHRA and CDR2 YSYEKL. The CDR3 loop is CASSQVTTTDTQYF. The CDR3 DNA reads as TGCGCCAGCAGCCAAGTAACGACTACAGATACGCAGTATTTT.

Only one count was recorded for this clone. V gene TRBV5-4 combines with J gene TRBJ2-4; 8 positions match TRBD2. This CDR3 spans 16 amino acids. V was pared by 4 bases and J by 5 bases, with 11 bases of the junction left unmatched. CDR1 is SGHNT, CDR2 YYREEE, per germline (reference sequence). The CDR3 DNA sequence: TGTGCCAGCAGCGCGGGGGGCGGCAGGGTTCAAAACATTCAGTACTTC. Protein sequence: CASSAGGGRVQNIQYF.

CDR3 sequence reads: CASRVQAGTYEQYF. As DNA, the CDR3 is TGTGCCAGCAGAGTCCAGGCGGGGACCTACGAGCAGTACTTC. V and J are TRBV6-5 and TRBJ2-7, with D perhaps TRBD2 (6 bases). The V end was cut by 6 bases, the J end by 2 bases, with 14 bases between. Germline CDR1 MNHEY, CDR2 SVGAGI. The CDR3 spans 14 residues.